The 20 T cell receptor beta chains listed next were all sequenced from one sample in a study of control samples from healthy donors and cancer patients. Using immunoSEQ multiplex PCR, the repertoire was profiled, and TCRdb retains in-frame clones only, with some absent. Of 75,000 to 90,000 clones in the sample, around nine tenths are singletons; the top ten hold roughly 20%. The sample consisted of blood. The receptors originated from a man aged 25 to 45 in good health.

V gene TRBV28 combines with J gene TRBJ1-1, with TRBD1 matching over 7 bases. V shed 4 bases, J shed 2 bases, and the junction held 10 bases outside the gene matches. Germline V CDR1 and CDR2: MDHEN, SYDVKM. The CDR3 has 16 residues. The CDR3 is CASSSNRDSSNTEAFF. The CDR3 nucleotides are TGTGCCAGCAGTTCCAATAGGGACAGCAGTAACACTGAAGCTTTCTTT.

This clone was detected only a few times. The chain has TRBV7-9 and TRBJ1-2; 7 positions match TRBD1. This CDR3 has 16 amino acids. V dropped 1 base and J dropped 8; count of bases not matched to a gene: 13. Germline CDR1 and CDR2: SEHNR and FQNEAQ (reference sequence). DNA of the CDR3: TGTGCCAGCAGCTTAGGGGACAGACGTGCCTCTGGAGGCTACACCTTC. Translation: CASSLGDRRASGGYTF.

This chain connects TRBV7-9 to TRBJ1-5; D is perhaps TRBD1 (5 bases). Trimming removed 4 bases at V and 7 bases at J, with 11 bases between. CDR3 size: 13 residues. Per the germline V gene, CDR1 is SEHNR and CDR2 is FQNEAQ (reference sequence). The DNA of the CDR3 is TGTGCCAGCAGCTCCCAGGGAGACCAGCCCCAGCATTTT. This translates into CASSSQGDQPQHF.

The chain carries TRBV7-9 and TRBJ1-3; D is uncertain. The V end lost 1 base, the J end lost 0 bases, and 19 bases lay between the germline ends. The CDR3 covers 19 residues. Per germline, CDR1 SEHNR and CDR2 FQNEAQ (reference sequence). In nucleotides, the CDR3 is TGTGCCAGCAGCTTAGGAGGATCGAGGGCAATGGTCTCTGGAAACACCATATATTTT. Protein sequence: CASSLGGSRAMVSGNTIYF.

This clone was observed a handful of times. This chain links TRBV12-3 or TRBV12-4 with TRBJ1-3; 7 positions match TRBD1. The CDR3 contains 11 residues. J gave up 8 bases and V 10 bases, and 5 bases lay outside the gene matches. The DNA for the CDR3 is TGTGCCATCAGCCAGGGGGACACCATATATTTT. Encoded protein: CAISQGDTIYF.

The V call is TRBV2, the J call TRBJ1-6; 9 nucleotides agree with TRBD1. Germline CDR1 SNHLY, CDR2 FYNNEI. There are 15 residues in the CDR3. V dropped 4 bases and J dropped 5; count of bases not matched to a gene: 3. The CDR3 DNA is TGTGCCAGCAGTGGAGGGACAGGGAATAATTCACCCCTCCACTTT. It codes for CASSGGTGNNSPLHF.

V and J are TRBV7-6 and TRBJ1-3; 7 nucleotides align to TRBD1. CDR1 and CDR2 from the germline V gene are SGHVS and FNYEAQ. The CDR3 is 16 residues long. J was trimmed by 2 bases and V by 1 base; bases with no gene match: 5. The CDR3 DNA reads TGTGCCAGCAGCTTAGGTCAGGGGGTGGCTGGAAACACCATATATTTT. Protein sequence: CASSLGQGVAGNTIYF.

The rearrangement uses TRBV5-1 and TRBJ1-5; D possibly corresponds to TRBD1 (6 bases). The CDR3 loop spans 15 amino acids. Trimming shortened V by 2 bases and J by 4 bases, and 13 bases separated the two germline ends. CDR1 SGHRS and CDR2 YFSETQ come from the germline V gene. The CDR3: CASSLLGGGNQPQHF. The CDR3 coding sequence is TGCGCCAGCAGCTTATTGGGAGGGGGAAATCAGCCCCAGCATTTT.

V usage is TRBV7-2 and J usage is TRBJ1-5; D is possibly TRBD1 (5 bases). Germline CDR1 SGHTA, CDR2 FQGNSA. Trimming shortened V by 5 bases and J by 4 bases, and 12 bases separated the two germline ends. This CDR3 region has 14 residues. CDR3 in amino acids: CASSPPGLNQPQHF. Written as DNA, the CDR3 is TGTGCCAGCAGCCCCCCGGGGCTTAATCAGCCCCAGCATTTT.

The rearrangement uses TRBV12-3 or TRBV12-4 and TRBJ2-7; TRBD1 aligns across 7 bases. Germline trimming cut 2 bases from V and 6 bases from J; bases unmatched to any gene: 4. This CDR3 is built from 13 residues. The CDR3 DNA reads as TGTGCCAGCAGTTTAAGGGGGACAGTCGAGCAGTACTTC. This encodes CASSLRGTVEQYF.

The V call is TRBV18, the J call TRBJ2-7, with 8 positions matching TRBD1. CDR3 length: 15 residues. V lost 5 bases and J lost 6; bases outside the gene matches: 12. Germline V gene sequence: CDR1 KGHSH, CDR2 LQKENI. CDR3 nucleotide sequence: TGTGCCAGCTCATCGGGTCAGGGGGCCCGTGGCGAGCAGTACTTC. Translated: CASSSGQGARGEQYF.

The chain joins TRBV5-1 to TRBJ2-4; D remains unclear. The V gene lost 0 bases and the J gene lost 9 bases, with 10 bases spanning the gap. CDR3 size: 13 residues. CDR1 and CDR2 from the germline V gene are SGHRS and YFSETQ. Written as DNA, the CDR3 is TGCGCCAGCAGCTTGGAAGGTAGAGGCATTCAGTACTTC. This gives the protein CASSLEGRGIQYF.

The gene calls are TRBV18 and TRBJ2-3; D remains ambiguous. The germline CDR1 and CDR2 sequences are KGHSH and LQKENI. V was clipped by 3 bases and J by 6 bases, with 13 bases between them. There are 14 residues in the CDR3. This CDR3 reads CASSPTASRDTQYF. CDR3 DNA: TGTGCCAGCTCACCGACTGCGAGTCGGGATACGCAGTATTTT.

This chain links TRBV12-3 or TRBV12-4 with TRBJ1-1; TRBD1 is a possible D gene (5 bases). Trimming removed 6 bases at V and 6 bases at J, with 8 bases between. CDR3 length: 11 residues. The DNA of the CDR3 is TGTGCCAGCAGATCCAGGGCTGAAGCTTTCTTT. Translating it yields CASRSRAEAFF.

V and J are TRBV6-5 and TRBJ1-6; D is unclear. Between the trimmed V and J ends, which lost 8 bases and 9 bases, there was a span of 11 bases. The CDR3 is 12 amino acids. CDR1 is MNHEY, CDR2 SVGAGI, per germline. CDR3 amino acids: CASSRRGSPLHF. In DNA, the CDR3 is TGTGCCAGCTCTAGACGGGGTTCACCCCTCCACTTT.

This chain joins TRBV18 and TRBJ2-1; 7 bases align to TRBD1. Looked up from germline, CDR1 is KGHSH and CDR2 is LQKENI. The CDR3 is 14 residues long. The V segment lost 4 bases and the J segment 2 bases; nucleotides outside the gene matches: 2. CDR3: CASSLTGAYNEQFF. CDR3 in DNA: TGTGCCAGCTCACTAACAGGGGCCTACAATGAGCAGTTCTTC.

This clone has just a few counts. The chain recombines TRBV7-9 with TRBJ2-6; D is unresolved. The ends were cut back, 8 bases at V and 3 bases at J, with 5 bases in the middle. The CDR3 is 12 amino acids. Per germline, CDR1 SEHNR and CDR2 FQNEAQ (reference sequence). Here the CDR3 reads CASGRGANVLTF. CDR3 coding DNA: TGTGCCAGCGGCCGTGGGGCCAACGTCCTGACTTTC.

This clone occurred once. The CDR3 bases are TGTGCCAGCAGCTTAACAGGGAACAATGAGCAGTTCTTC. Translating it yields CASSLTGNNEQFF. The chain is built from TRBV7-3 and TRBJ2-1; no definite D call. CDR3 length: 13 residues. V shed 0 bases and J shed 5 bases, with 5 bases lying between them. Germline V gene lookup returns CDR1 SGHTA and CDR2 FQGTGA.

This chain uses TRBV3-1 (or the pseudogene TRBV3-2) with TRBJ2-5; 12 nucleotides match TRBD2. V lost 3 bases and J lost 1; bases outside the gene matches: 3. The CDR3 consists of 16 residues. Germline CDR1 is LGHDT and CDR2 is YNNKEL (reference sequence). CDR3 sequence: CASSHLAGGPQETQYF. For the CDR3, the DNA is TGTGCCAGCAGCCACCTAGCGGGGGGGCCCCAAGAGACCCAGTACTTC.

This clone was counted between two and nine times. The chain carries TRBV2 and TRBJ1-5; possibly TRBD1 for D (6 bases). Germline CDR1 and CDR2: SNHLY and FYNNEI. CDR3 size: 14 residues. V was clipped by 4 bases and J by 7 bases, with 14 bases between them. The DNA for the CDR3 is TGTGCCAGCAGTGCATGGGGGGCGAGGCAGCCCCAGCATTTT. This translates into CASSAWGARQPQHF.